This T cell receptor (beta chain) was sequenced for a study of control samples from healthy donors and cancer patients. The protocol was immunoSEQ multiplex PCR, while the TCRdb copy is restricted to in-frame clones and leaves out a portion. The table has 150,000 to 200,000 clones, roughly 95% seen once. Trimming removed 3 bases at V and 2 bases at J, with 8 bases between. CDR1 SGHTA and CDR2 FQGNSA come from the germline V gene. This CDR3 is built from 13 residues. V is TRBV7-2 and J is TRBJ2-7; possibly TRBD2 for D (5 bases). The source is a young woman in good health. What was sequenced was blood. The CDR3 coding sequence is TGTGCCAGCAGCTTCAGCGGTCCCTACGAGCAGTACTTC. Translation gives CASSFSGPYEQYF.